These 11 T cell receptor beta chains were all obtained from the same sample, sequenced in a study of cytomegalovirus exposure and HLA in healthy donors. 13 Jbeta primers and 60 Vbeta primers were used for the PCR. Only in-frame clones appear in the TCRdb table, and some are missing; sequencing was by immunoSEQ multiplex PCR. In the table there are 160,000 or so clones, around three quarters of which are singletons. The specimen was PBMCs. The receptor source for this set is a man aged 40-50 years in good health and CMV-seronegative.

The chain uses TRBV5-1 and TRBJ2-3; 7 bases are a match to TRBD2. CDR3 length equals 14 residues. V was clipped by 0 bases and J by 6 bases; unmatched bases: 4. CDR1 SGHRS and CDR2 YFSETQ come from the germline V gene. The CDR3 DNA sequence: TGCGCCAGCAGCTTGGAGACTAGCTGGGATACGCAGTATTTT. Protein sequence: CASSLETSWDTQYF.

The V call is TRBV6-1, the J call TRBJ2-7, with D maybe TRBD1 (7 bases). The CDR3 spans 15 residues. The germline V and J ends were trimmed by 6 bases and 4 bases, with 19 bases remaining between them. CDR1 is MNHNS and CDR2 is SASEGT in the germline V gene. The CDR3 bases are TGTGCCAGCAGCCCACCCGCGGGGACAGAATACGAGCAGTACTTC. It yields the protein CASSPPAGTEYEQYF.

The chain links TRBV19 to TRBJ2-7, with a tentative D call TRBD2 (5 bases). Per the germline V gene, CDR1 is LNHDA and CDR2 is SQIVND (reference sequence). The CDR3 totals 14 residues. V was cut by 9 bases and J by 3 bases, with 18 bases left in between. Here the CDR3 reads CARRGTGDDYEQYF. Here the CDR3 DNA reads TGTGCCAGACGGGGTACCGGGGATGACTACGAGCAGTACTTC.

Here the CDR3 reads CASSLATTSTDTQYF. Here the CDR3 DNA reads TGTGCCAGCAGCTTAGCAACCACTAGCACAGATACGCAGTATTTT. This chain joins TRBV7-2 and TRBJ2-3, with D hard to call. V lost 0 bases and J lost 0, with 7 bases in between. The CDR3 runs 15 residues. Per germline, CDR1 SGHTA and CDR2 FQGNSA.

The chain joins TRBV15 to TRBJ2-2; no clear D gene. Germline V gives CDR1 LNHNV, CDR2 YYDKDF (reference sequence). The CDR3 extends over 13 amino acids. V dropped 1 base and J dropped 6 bases, with 6 bases sitting between them. As DNA, the CDR3 is TGTGCCACCAGCAGAGTAGTTCCCGGGGAGCTGTTTTTT. This translates into CATSRVVPGELFF.

This clone turned up a few times. The rearrangement links TRBV28 to TRBJ2-3; tentative D call: TRBD2 (6 bases). Trimming removed 5 bases from V and 2 bases from J, with 14 bases in between. The germline gives CDR1 MDHEN, CDR2 SYDVKM. There are 15 residues in the CDR3. The CDR3 sequence: CASSPEPRDTDTQYF. The CDR3 DNA sequence: TGTGCCAGCAGTCCCGAGCCGCGGGACACAGATACGCAGTATTTT. Using reference TRBV28 and TRBJ2-3 for the parts outside the CDR3, the full variable domain is DVKVTQSSRYLVKRTGEKVFLECVQDMDHENMFWYRQDPGLGLRLIYFSYDVKMKEKGDIPEGYSVSREKKERFSLILESASTNQTSMYLCASSPEPRDTDTQYFGPGTRLTVL.

This rearrangement joins TRBV7-2 to TRBJ2-1; TRBD1 might be the D (6 bases). V dropped 4 bases and J dropped 7 bases, with 11 bases sitting between them. The germline gives CDR1 SGHTA, CDR2 FQGNSA. The CDR3 is made up of 13 amino acids. The CDR3 loop is CASSSQGPNEQFF. The CDR3 nucleotides are TGTGCCAGCAGCTCCCAGGGGCCTAATGAGCAGTTCTTC.

The rearrangement links TRBV29-1 to TRBJ2-5; D remains ambiguous. Looked up from germline, CDR1 is SQVTM and CDR2 is ANQGSEA. Trimming pared 0 bases from V and 1 base from J, leaving 6 bases between. This CDR3 comprises 13 residues. The CDR3 sequence: CSVEEVSQETQYF. CDR3 nucleotides: TGCAGCGTTGAAGAGGTCAGCCAAGAGACCCAGTACTTC.

The chain employs TRBV10-3 and TRBJ1-3; D is undetermined. Germline V gives CDR1 ENHRY, CDR2 SYGVKD. This CDR3 comprises 14 residues. Trimming removed 2 bases from V and 0 bases from J, with 5 bases in between. The CDR3 protein is CAISEPSSGNTIYF. CDR3 coding DNA: TGTGCCATCAGTGAGCCCAGCTCTGGAAACACCATATATTTT.

The rearrangement links TRBV5-1 to TRBJ2-7; 11 nucleotides match TRBD1. The germline V gene has CDR1 SGHRS and CDR2 YFSETQ. Trimming at V came to 5 bases and at J to 1 base, leaving 5 bases not matched to a gene. The CDR3 consists of 15 residues. The DNA for the CDR3 is TGCGCCAGCAGTACCGGGACAGGGGGATCCTACGAGCAGTACTTC. This encodes CASSTGTGGSYEQYF.

This chain links TRBV11-1 with TRBJ2-2; 11 nucleotides match TRBD2. Germline trimming cut 5 bases from V and 5 bases from J; bases unmatched to any gene: 7. CDR3 length: 16 residues. Per the germline V gene, CDR1 is SGHAT and CDR2 is FQDESV (reference sequence). CDR3 region: CASSRGTSGGTGELFF. As DNA, the CDR3 is TGTGCCAGCAGCCGAGGGACTAGCGGAGGGACCGGGGAGCTGTTTTTT.